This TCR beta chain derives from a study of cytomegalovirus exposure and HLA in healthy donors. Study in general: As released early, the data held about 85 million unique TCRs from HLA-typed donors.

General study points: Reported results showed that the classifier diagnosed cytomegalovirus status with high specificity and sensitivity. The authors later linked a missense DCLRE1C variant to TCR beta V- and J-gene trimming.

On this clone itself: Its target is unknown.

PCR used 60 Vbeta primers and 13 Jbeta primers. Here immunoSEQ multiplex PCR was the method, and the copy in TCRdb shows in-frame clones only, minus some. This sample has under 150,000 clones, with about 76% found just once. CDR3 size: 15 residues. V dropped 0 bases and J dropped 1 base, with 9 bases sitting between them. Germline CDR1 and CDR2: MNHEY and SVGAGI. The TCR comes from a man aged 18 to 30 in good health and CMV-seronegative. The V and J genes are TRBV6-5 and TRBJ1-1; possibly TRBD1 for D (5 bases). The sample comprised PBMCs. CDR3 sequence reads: CASSYSSQGNTEAFF. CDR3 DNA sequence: TGTGCCAGCAGTTACTCGTCGCAGGGGAACACTGAAGCTTTCTTT.